The clone carrying this T cell receptor (beta chain) came up once. PCR involved 60 Vbeta and 13 Jbeta primers. The repertoire was sequenced with immunoSEQ multiplex PCR; TCRdb's copy has only in-frame clones and lacks some. The sample lists just over 95,000 clones, around three quarters occurring once. The data belong to a study of cytomegalovirus exposure and HLA in healthy donors. The sample consisted of PBMCs. This receptor was obtained from a human donor in good health.

CDR3 amino acids: CASSPQFPGLNEKLFF. The CDR3 coding sequence is TGTGCCAGCAGCCCTCAGTTCCCTGGACTTAATGAAAAACTGTTTTTT. The V and J genes are TRBV7-8 and TRBJ1-4; no firm D call. The V and J ends lost 5 bases and 4 bases respectively, with 17 bases between them. Germline lookup yields CDR1 SGHVS and CDR2 FQNEAQ. The CDR3 is 16 amino acids.